This T cell receptor beta chain was observed in a study of cytomegalovirus exposure and HLA in healthy donors. The study, taken as a whole, reports: Roughly even sequencing depth across donors was the assumption behind the presence/absence analyses. Accurate HLA-A and HLA-B prediction from TCR beta sequences was reported for most subjects.

Vbeta (60) and Jbeta (13) primers were used in the PCR. In the original processing: About 11 million of tens of millions of unique TCR beta chains were shared, per a later count. Clones were sequenced by immunoSEQ multiplex PCR, and TCRdb holds only the in-frame ones, with some missing. V and J calls plus clone size are reproduced from that table; the DNA served to infer D and trimming. This sample has tens of thousands of clones; roughly three quarters occur once, and the top ten carry roughly 3%. With regard to this clone: Its antigen is currently unknown.

The germline gives CDR1 SGDLS, CDR2 YYNGEE. The V and J ends lost 3 bases and 7 bases, in that order; junction bases with no gene match: 4. This CDR3 has 13 amino acids. The origin of this receptor is a man between 18 and 35 years old in good health and CMV-seronegative. The specimen sequenced was PBMCs. The chain has TRBV9 and TRBJ2-7, with 10 bases that match TRBD1. This CDR3 is CASSAGDRGEQYV. DNA of the CDR3: TGTGCCAGCAGCGCGGGGGACAGGGGTGAGCAGTACGTC.